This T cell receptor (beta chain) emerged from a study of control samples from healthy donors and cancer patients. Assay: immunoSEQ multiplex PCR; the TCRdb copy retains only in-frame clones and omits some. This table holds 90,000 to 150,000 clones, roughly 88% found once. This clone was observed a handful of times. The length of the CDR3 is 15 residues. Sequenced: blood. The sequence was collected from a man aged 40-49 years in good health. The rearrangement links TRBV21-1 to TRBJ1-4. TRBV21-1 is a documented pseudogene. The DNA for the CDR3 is TGTGCCAGCAGCAATGGGAGGTCAACTAATGAAAAACTGTTTTTT. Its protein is CASSNGRSTNEKLFF.